These 19 T cell receptor beta chains were sequenced from one sample in a study of T cells in women clearing cervical HPV infection. Assay: immunoSEQ multiplex PCR; the TCRdb copy retains only in-frame clones and omits some. The listing contains 40,000 to 55,000 clones. Sequencing input: blood buffy coat. The receptors come from a woman aged 18 to 75 with a cervical HPV16 infection that either progressed to CIN3+ or cleared (not recorded which).

Concerning this clone: The sequenced fragment ends 3 residues before the CDR3 boundary, so the rest is inferred from the germline J gene. The chain uses TRBV29-1 and TRBJ1-2; TRBD1 matches 10 bases. The germline gives CDR1 SQVTM, CDR2 ANQGSEA. This CDR3 comprises 15 residues. V shed 4 bases and J 4 bases; nucleotides not matched to a gene: 9. The CDR3 DNA, read in part, is TGCAGCGTTGGGGGACAGGGGAGCGGGCCCTATGGC. Translating gives CSVGGQGSGPYG. The whole CDR3 sequence reads CSVGGQGSGPYGYTF. The full variable domain, in which reference TRBV29-1 and TRBJ1-2 provide the parts outside the CDR3, is SAVISQKPSRDICQRGTSLTIQCQVDSQVTMMFWYRQQPGQSLTLIATANQGSEATYESGFVIDKFPISRPNLTFSTLTVSNMSPEDSSIYLCSVGGQGSGPYGYTFGSGTRLTVV.

The CDR3 protein is CASSLNPGVGYNEQFF. The CDR3 bases that were read are TGTGCCAGCAGCTTAAACCCGGGGGTGGGCTACAATGAG. The chain links TRBV7-3 to TRBJ2-1, with D possibly matching TRBD2 (6 bases). The missing CDR3 end, 3 residues past where the read stops, is filled in from the germline J gene. In germline, CDR1 is SGHTA, CDR2 FQGTGA. The V end was cut by 1 base, the J end by 3 bases, with 13 bases between. The length of the CDR3 is 16 residues.

To note about this clone: Sequencing ends 3 residues short of the CDR3 end; the germline J gene provides the rest. The V call is TRBV15, the J call TRBJ2-1; possibly TRBD1 for D (7 bases). The CDR3 contains 15 residues. V gave up 1 base and J gave up 8 bases, with 15 bases separating them. CDR1 is LNHNV and CDR2 is YYDKDF in the germline V gene (reference sequence). Partial CDR3 DNA: TGTGCCACCAGCAGAGGACAGGGATCGGGAGATGAG. This sequence encodes CATSRGQGSGDE. The whole CDR3 protein is CATSRGQGSGDEQFF.

A remark on this clone: The CDR3 end is not reached by the read, which stops 3 residues before it; the germline J gene fills it in. V and J are TRBV7-2 and TRBJ2-2, with unresolved D. The V end lost 3 bases, the J end lost 4 bases, and 9 bases lay between the germline ends. Germline V gene sequence: CDR1 SGHTA, CDR2 FQGNSA. This CDR3 region has 14 residues. The part of the CDR3 DNA that was read is TGTGCCAGCAGCTTCGGGTTCCTCACCGGGGAG. This codes for CASSFGFLTGE. In full, the CDR3 reads CASSFGFLTGELFF.

Details on this clone: With the read ending 3 residues before the CDR3 end, the germline J gene is used to fill in that end. The chain combines TRBV28 with TRBJ2-7; 10 bases fit TRBD1. This CDR3 is 15 amino acids long. Unmatched junction bases numbered 5, after V lost 4 bases and J lost 2 bases. The germline V gene has CDR1 MDHEN and CDR2 SYDVKM. The chain's CDR3 is CASSYTGQGAYEQYF. The sequenced CDR3 bases are TGTGCCAGCAGTTACACTGGACAGGGGGCCTACGAG.

Notes on this clone: Sequencing ends 3 residues short of the CDR3 end; the germline J gene provides the rest. V and J are TRBV13 and TRBJ2-5; no definite D call. The V end lost 4 bases, the J end lost 3 bases, and 9 bases lay between the germline ends. The CDR3 is 13 amino acids. Germline V gene sequence: CDR1 PRHDT, CDR2 FYEKMQ (reference sequence). Partial CDR3 DNA: TGTGCCAGCAGCTCCCGACTGGAAGAGACC. This gives the protein CASSSRLEET. The entire CDR3 sequence reads CASSSRLEETQYF.

Comment on this clone: The read gets to within 3 residues of the CDR3 end, and the germline J gene fills in the rest. J is TRBJ2-5 and V is TRBV19, with D tentatively TRBD1 (6 bases). Germline lookup yields CDR1 LNHDA and CDR2 SQIVND (reference sequence). The CDR3 runs to 15 residues. V gave up 4 bases and J gave up 7 bases, with 19 bases separating them. The part of the CDR3 DNA that was read is TGTGCCAGTAGTAGCGGGCAGGGGCCTTTTGCGACC. Amino acids: CASSSGQGPFAT. The CDR3 in its entirety is CASSSGQGPFATQYF. The full variable domain, completed using reference TRBV19 and TRBJ2-5, is DGGITQSPKYLFRKEGQNVTLSCEQNLNHDAMYWYRQDPGQGLRLIYYSQIVNDFQKGDIAEGYSVSREKKESFPLTVTSAQKNPTAFYLCASSSGQGPFATQYFGPGTRLLVL.

Notes on this clone: The CDR3 end is not reached by the read, which stops 3 residues before it; the germline J gene fills it in. The genes are TRBV20-1 and TRBJ2-1; weak D call: TRBD2 (5 bases). The CDR3 consists of 13 residues. Germline V CDR1 and CDR2: DFQATT, SNEGSKA (reference sequence). Trimming took 6 bases from V and 8 from J, leaving 17 bases between them. Here the CDR3 reads CSAETVGLDEQFF. Incomplete CDR3 DNA: TGCAGTGCCGAAACTGTTGGACTGGATGAG.

Of note for this clone: The read terminates 3 residues before the CDR3 end, so the remaining end is supplied by the germline J gene. The chain combines TRBV19 with TRBJ1-5; tentatively, D is TRBD1 (6 bases). V was trimmed by 10 bases and J by 4 bases, leaving 11 bases between them. The CDR3 spans 12 residues. CDR1 is LNHDA, CDR2 SQIVND, per germline (reference sequence). The CDR3 sequence is CATTTGNQPQHF. The covered CDR3 bases are TGTGCCACTACCACAGGGAATCAGCCC.

In the case of this clone: The sequenced fragment ends 3 residues before the CDR3 boundary, so the rest is inferred from the germline J gene. The rearrangement joins TRBV19 to TRBJ2-1; perhaps TRBD1 as D (5 bases). V lost 1 base and J 8 bases, leaving 12 bases between the germline ends. Germline CDR1 and CDR2: LNHDA and SQIVND (reference sequence). CDR3 length: 14 amino acids. CDR3 DNA (partial): TGTGCCAGTAGTATAGTAGGGGTTTCGTATGAG. Its translation: CASSIVGVSYE. The full CDR3 is CASSIVGVSYEQFF.

On this clone itself: Sequencing ends 3 residues short of the CDR3 end; the germline J gene provides the rest. The chain couples TRBV5-1 to TRBJ2-3; no firm D call. With 1 base removed from V and 4 bases from J, the gap between germline ends came to 4 bases. The CDR3 spans 12 residues. The germline CDR1 and CDR2 sequences are SGHRS and YFSETQ. Incomplete CDR3 DNA: TGCGCCAGCAGCTTGATCTCAGATACG. Protein: CASSLISDT. The full CDR3 is CASSLISDTQYF. The whole variable domain, filled in from reference TRBV5-1 and TRBJ2-3, reads KAGVTQTPRYLIKTRGQQVTLSCSPISGHRSVSWYQQTPGQGLQFLFEYFSETQRNKGNFPGRFSGRQFSNSRSEMNVSTLELGDSALYLCASSLISDTQYFGPGTRLTVL.

With respect to this clone: The sequence runs out 3 residues before the end of the CDR3; the remainder is reconstructed from the germline J gene. The rearrangement joins TRBV6-2 or TRBV6-3 to TRBJ2-7, with 9 bases identical to TRBD1. The germline V gene has CDR1 MNHEY and CDR2 SVGEGT. Losses at the gene ends were 5 bases for V and 4 bases for J; bases not matched to a gene: 9. The CDR3 consists of 15 residues. CDR3 bases read: TGTGCCAGCAGTAATCCGCCGGGACAGGGATACGAG. Translated: CASSNPPGQGYE. The entire CDR3 sequence reads CASSNPPGQGYEQYF.

Remarks on this clone: The read comes to an end 3 residues before the CDR3 does, leaving the germline J gene to fill in the end. The V call is TRBV20-1, the J call TRBJ2-7, with 15 nucleotides matching TRBD2. The CDR3 sequence is 16 residues long. CDR1 and CDR2 from the germline V gene are DFQATT and SNEGSKA (reference sequence). V gave up 5 bases and J gave up 2 bases; unmatched junction bases: 7. The CDR3 bases that were read are TGCAGTGCTGACGGGACTAGCGGGAGGCGCGCCTACGAG. This gives the protein CSADGTSGRRAYE. The whole CDR3 sequence reads CSADGTSGRRAYEQYF.

As for this clone: The read halts 3 residues ahead of the CDR3 end, with the missing end drawn from the germline J gene. This chain connects TRBV19 to TRBJ2-1; 11 nucleotides match TRBD2. Germline loops: CDR1 LNHDA, CDR2 SQIVND (reference sequence). This CDR3 is built from 14 residues. The trim removed 7 bases at V and 4 bases at J, leaving 3 bases unmatched. CDR3 DNA (partial): TGTGCCAGTACAACTAGCGGGGGTTACAATGAG. Translating gives CASTTSGGYNE. The whole CDR3 protein is CASTTSGGYNEQFF.

In the case of this clone: Sequencing ends 3 residues short of the CDR3 end; the germline J gene provides the rest. This chain links TRBV20-1 with TRBJ1-2; possibly TRBD1 for D (6 bases). Per germline, CDR1 DFQATT and CDR2 SNEGSKA (reference sequence). V was clipped by 3 bases and J by 7 bases, with 12 bases between them. There are 12 residues in the CDR3. The chain's CDR3 is CSASLQGLGYTF. The sequenced part of the CDR3 DNA is TGCAGTGCTAGTTTGCAGGGGCTTGGC.

As concerns this clone: The read comes to an end 3 residues before the CDR3 does, leaving the germline J gene to fill in the end. The chain recombines TRBV20-1 with TRBJ1-4; 8 nucleotides agree with TRBD1. CDR3 length: 14 residues. CDR1 is DFQATT, CDR2 SNEGSKA, per germline (reference sequence). Here the CDR3 reads CSATTSGGRSPLFF. The DNA read from the CDR3 is TGCAGTGCTACAACATCAGGGGGCCGGTCACCA.

As regards this clone: The read terminates 3 residues ahead of where the CDR3 ends, so the germline J gene completes it. The genes are TRBV30 and TRBJ1-2; TRBD1 matches at 10 bases. Germline V lookup: CDR1 GTSNPN, CDR2 SVGIG (reference sequence). CDR3 length equals 12 residues. The sequenced part of the CDR3 DNA is TGTGCCTGGACGACAGGGGGCAACGAC. This encodes CAWTTGGND. The entire CDR3 sequence reads CAWTTGGNDYTF.

CDR3 protein: CASSLRGGAGDFAFF. Partial CDR3 DNA: TGCGCCAGCAGCTTGCGGGGGGGGGCAGGGGACTTT. The V gene is TRBV5-1, the J gene TRBJ1-1; D may be TRBD1 (6 bases). Coverage ceases 3 residues before the CDR3 finishes, and the germline J gene fills in the end. The CDR3 is 15 residues long. The germline CDR1 and CDR2 sequences are SGHRS and YFSETQ.

Notes on this clone: Sequencing ends 3 residues short of the CDR3 end; the germline J gene provides the rest. V is TRBV5-1 and J is TRBJ1-1, with a weak D call TRBD1 (5 bases). CDR1 is SGHRS and CDR2 is YFSETQ in the germline V gene. V lost 4 bases and J lost 2, with 15 bases in between. The CDR3 covers 15 residues. CDR3 protein: CASSLSDRFNTEAFF. The sequenced part of the CDR3 DNA is TGCGCCAGCAGCCTTTCCGACAGATTTAACACTGAA.